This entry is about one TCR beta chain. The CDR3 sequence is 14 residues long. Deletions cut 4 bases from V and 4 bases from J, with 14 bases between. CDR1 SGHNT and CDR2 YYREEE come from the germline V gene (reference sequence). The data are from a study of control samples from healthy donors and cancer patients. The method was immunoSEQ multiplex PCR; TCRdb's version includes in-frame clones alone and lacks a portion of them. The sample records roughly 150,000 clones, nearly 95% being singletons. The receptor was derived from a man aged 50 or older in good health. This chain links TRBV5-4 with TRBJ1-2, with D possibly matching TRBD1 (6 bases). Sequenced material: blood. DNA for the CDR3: TGTGCCAGCAGCGTCCCCGGGACACTCTATGGCTACACCTTC. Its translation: CASSVPGTLYGYTF.